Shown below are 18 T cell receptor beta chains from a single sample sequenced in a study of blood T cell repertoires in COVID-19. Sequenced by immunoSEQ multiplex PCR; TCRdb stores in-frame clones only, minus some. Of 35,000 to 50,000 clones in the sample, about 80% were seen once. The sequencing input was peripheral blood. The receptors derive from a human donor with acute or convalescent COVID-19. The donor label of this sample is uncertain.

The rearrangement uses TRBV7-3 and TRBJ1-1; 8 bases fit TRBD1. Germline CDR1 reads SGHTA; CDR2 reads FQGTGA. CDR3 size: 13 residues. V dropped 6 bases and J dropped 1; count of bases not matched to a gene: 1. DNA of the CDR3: TGTGCCAGCAGTCAGGGGGCGAACACTGAAGCTTTCTTT. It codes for CASSQGANTEAFF.

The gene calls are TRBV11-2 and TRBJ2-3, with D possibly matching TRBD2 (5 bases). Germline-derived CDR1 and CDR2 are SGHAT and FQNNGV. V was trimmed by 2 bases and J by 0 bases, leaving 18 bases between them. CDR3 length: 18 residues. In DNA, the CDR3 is TGTGCCAGCAGCTTAAGACGGGGTGGCGGGCTTAGCACAGATACGCAGTATTTT. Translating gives CASSLRRGGGLSTDTQYF.

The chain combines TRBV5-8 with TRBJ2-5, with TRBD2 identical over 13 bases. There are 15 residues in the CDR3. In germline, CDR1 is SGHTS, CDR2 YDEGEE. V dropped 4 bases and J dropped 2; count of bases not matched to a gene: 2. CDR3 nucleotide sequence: TGTGCCAGCAGCCCGGGACTAGCGGGGCAAGAGACCCAGTACTTC. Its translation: CASSPGLAGQETQYF.

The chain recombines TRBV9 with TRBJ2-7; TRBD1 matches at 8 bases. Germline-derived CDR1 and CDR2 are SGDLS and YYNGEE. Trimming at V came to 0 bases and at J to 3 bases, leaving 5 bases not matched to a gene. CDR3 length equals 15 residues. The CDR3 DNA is TGTGCCAGCAGCGTAGGGCAGGGGGCGTACTACGAGCAGTACTTC. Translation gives CASSVGQGAYYEQYF.

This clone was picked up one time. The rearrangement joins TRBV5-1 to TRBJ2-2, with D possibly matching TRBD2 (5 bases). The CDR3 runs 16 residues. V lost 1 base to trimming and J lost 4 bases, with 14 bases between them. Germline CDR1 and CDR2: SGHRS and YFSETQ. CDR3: CASSLWTPQSTGELFF. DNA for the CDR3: TGCGCCAGCAGCTTGTGGACTCCACAGAGCACCGGGGAGCTGTTTTTT. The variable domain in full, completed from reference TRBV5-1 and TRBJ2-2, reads KAGVTQTPRYLIKTRGQQVTLSCSPISGHRSVSWYQQTPGQGLQFLFEYFSETQRNKGNFPGRFSGRQFSNSRSEMNVSTLELGDSALYLCASSLWTPQSTGELFFGEGSRLTVL.

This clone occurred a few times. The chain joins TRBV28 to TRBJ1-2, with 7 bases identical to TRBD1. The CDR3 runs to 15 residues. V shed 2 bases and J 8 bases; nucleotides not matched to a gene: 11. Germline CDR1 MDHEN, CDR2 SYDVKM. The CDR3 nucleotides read TGTGCCAGCAGTTTAAGCTCCGACAGGGCAAAGGGCTACACCTTC. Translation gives CASSLSSDRAKGYTF.

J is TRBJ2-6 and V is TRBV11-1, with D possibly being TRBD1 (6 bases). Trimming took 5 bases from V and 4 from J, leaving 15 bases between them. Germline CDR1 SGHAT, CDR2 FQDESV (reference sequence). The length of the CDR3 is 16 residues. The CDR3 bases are TGTGCCAGCAGCGTTACAGGGTGGGGAGGGGCCAACGTCCTGACTTTC. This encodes CASSVTGWGGANVLTF.

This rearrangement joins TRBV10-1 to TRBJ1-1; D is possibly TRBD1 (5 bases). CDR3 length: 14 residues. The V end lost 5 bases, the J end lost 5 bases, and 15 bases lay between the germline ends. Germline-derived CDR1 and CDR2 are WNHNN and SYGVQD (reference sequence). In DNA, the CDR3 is TGCGCCAGCAGTCCCCTGACAGTGGGGACTGAAGCTTTCTTT. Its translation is CASSPLTVGTEAFF.

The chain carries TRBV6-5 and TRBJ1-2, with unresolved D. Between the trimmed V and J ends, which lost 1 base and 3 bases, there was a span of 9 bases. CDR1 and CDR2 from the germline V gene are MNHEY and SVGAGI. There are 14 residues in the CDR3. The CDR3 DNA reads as TGTGCCAGCAGTTACTACGGGAAGGACTATGGCTACACCTTC. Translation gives CASSYYGKDYGYTF.

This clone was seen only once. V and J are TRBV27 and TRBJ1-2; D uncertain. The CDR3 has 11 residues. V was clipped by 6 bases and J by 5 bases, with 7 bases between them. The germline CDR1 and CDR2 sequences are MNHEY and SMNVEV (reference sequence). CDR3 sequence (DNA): TGTGCCAGCAGCAGAGGGTATGGCTACACCTTC. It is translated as CASSRGYGYTF.

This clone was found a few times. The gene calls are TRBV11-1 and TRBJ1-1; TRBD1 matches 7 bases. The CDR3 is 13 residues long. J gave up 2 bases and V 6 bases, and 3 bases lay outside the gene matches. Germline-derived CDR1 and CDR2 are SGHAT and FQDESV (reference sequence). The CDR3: CASRGQINTEAFF. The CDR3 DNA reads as TGTGCCAGCAGGGGACAGATCAACACTGAAGCTTTCTTT.

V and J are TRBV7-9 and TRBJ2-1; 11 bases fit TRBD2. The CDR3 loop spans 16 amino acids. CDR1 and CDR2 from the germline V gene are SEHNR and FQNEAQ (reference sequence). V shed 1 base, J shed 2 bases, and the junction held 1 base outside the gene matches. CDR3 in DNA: TGTGCCAGCAGCTTAGTACTAGCGGGAGCCTACAATGAGCAGTTCTTC. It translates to CASSLVLAGAYNEQFF.

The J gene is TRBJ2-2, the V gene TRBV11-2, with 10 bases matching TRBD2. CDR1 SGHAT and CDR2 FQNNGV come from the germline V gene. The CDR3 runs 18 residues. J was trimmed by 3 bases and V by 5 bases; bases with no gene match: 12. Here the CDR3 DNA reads TGTGCCAGCAGCCCCCAGGCTAGCGGGAGTTTCTACACCGGGGAGCTGTTTTTT. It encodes CASSPQASGSFYTGELFF.

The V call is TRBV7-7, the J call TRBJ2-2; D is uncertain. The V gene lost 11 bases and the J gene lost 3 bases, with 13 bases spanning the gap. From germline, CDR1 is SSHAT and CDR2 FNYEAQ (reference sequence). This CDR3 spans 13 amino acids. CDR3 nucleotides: TGTGCCCAGCCACGCGGCGACACCGGGGAGCTGTTTTTT. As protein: CAQPRGDTGELFF.

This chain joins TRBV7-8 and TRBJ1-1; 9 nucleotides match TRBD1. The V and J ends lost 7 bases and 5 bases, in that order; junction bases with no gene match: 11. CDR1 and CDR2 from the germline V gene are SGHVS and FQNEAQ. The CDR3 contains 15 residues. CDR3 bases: TGTGCCAGCAAACTCGACAGGGGGATTTGGACTGAAGCTTTCTTT. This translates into CASKLDRGIWTEAFF.

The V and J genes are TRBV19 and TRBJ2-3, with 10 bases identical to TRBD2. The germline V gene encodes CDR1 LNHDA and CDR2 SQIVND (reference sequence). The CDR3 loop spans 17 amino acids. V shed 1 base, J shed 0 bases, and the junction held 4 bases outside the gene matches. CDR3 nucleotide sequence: TGTGCCAGTAGTATAGTTAAGACTAGCGGGAGCACAGATACGCAGTATTTT. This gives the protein CASSIVKTSGSTDTQYF.

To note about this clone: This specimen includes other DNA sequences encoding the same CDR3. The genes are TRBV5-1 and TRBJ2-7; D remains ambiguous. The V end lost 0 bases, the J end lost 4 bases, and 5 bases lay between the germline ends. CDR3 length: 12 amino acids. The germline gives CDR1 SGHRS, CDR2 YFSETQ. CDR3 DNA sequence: TGCGCCAGCAGCTTGGTGTCTTACGAGCAGTACTTC. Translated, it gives CASSLVSYEQYF.

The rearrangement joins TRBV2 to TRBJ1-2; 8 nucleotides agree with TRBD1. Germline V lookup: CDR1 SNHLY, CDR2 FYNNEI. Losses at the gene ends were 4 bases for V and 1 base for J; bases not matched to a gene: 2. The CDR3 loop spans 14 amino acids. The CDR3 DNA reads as TGTGCCAGCAGTGTCGGACAGGGTAACTATGGCTACACCTTC. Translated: CASSVGQGNYGYTF.